The 9 T cell receptor beta chains listed next were all sequenced from one sample in a study of blood T cells in healthy people across ages. A second PCR of 7 to 11 cycles used a sample-barcoded 5' primer and a J-beta primer mix. Each CDR3 protein is one row after TCRdb ran MiXCR on the 5' RACE reads. There are hundreds of thousands of distinct CDR3 sequences in the sample; roughly 50% occur only once, and 35% to 40% lies in the top ten. The sample consisted of blood. Receptors were obtained from a man between 60 and 70 years old in good health.

This chain connects TRBV5-5 to TRBJ2-6; 10 bases are shared with TRBD1. Germline assignment: CDR1 SGHKS and CDR2 YYEKEE (reference sequence). Trimming removed 0 bases from V and 11 bases from J; junction bases left unmatched: 11. This CDR3 is built from 17 residues. Here the CDR3 DNA reads TGTGCCAGCAGCTTGGTCCCCCCGGGACAGGGGCGCCACGTCCTGACTTTC. This codes for CASSLVPPGQGRHVLTF.

V and J are TRBV5-1 and TRBJ2-5; TRBD2 aligns across 8 bases. V lost 4 bases and J lost 2; bases outside the gene matches: 4. Germline V gene lookup returns CDR1 SGHRS and CDR2 YFSETQ. The CDR3 is 14 amino acids. CDR3 loop: CASSPERGQETQYF. The CDR3 DNA follows: TGCGCCAGCAGCCCTGAGCGGGGGCAAGAGACCCAGTACTTC. Full variable domain (outside the CDR3, taken from reference TRBV5-1 and TRBJ2-5): KAGVTQTPRYLIKTRGQQVTLSCSPISGHRSVSWYQQTPGQGLQFLFEYFSETQRNKGNFPGRFSGRQFSNSRSEMNVSTLELGDSALYLCASSPERGQETQYFGPGTRLLVL.

This chain's CDR3 is CASSYGGGPQGSETQYF. CDR3 DNA sequence: TGTGCCAGCAGCTACGGGGGGGGCCCACAGGGATCGGAGACCCAGTACTTC. The rearrangement joins TRBV6-5 to TRBJ2-5; 8 bases agree with TRBD2. J was trimmed by 5 bases and V by 6 bases; bases with no gene match: 17. This CDR3 is 17 amino acids long. Germline-derived CDR1 and CDR2 are MNHEY and SVGAGI.

This clonotype was counted between two and nine times. The chain links TRBV12-3 or TRBV12-4 to TRBJ2-3, with D unclear. V dropped 1 base and J dropped 6 bases, with 11 bases sitting between them. The CDR3 is 14 residues long. The DNA of the CDR3 is TGTGCCAGCAGTTTAGAAGGTAGCTGGGATACGCAGTATTTT. Translating it yields CASSLEGSWDTQYF.

This clonotype occurred a few times. This sequence joins TRBV5-1 and TRBJ2-5, with 9 bases fitting TRBD1. The CDR3 totals 15 residues. Germline CDR1 reads SGHRS; CDR2 reads YFSETQ. V dropped 0 bases and J dropped 11; count of bases not matched to a gene: 11. The CDR3 region is CASSLDVGQGREQYF. The CDR3 region has the DNA TGCGCCAGCAGCTTGGACGTGGGACAGGGCAGGGAGCAGTACTTC.

This clonotype was seen ten or more times. The CDR3 nucleotides read TGCAGCGTTGAAGCCGGGGGGGAGACCCAGTACTTC. Translated, it gives CSVEAGGETQYF. The chain uses TRBV29-1 and TRBJ2-5, with 7 bases aligning to TRBD2. V trimming: 1 base; J trimming: 5 bases; junction bases outside the gene matches: 1. Germline V gene data show CDR1 as SQVTM and CDR2 as ANQGSEA. This CDR3 has 12 amino acids.

This clonotype was seen only a few times. The chain combines TRBV29-1 with TRBJ1-2; TRBD1 is a possible D gene (5 bases). Germline CDR1 is SQVTM and CDR2 is ANQGSEA. The CDR3 consists of 13 residues. Trimming took 4 bases from V and 4 from J, leaving 13 bases between them. CDR3 coding DNA: TGCAGCGTTGCCATGGGGGAGACCTATGGCTACACCTTC. Encoded protein: CSVAMGETYGYTF.

In its sample, this clonotype was seen a few times. The V gene is TRBV20-1, the J gene TRBJ2-5; 12 bases agree with TRBD2. Germline V gene sequence: CDR1 DFQATT, CDR2 SNEGSKA (reference sequence). The CDR3 runs to 16 residues. J gave up 2 bases and V 3 bases, and 7 bases lay outside the gene matches. The CDR3 loop reads CSASSLAGGLQETQYF. Here the CDR3 DNA reads TGCAGTGCTAGTAGTCTAGCGGGGGGGCTACAAGAGACCCAGTACTTC.

Here the CDR3 DNA reads TGTGCCAGCAGCTTCCCGACGGCACAAGAGACCCAGTACTTC. As protein: CASSFPTAQETQYF. The chain links TRBV11-2 to TRBJ2-5; no reliable D call. V shed 3 bases and J shed 2 bases, with 10 bases lying between them. The CDR3 is 14 amino acids. CDR1 and CDR2 (germline): SGHAT, FQNNGV.